The 2 T cell receptor beta chains in this list originate from one sample, sequenced in a study of control samples from healthy donors and cancer patients. TCRdb keeps only in-frame clones here, not all; method: immunoSEQ multiplex PCR. The data contain about 130,000 clones, almost 95% of them singletons. The sequenced material came from PBMCs. All receptors come from a man at least 80 years old with head and neck cancer.

The chain is built from TRBV18 and TRBJ1-2, with 8 bases fitting TRBD1. The CDR3 is made up of 15 amino acids. The J segment lost 5 bases and the V segment lost 3 bases, leaving 8 bases of the junction unmatched. From germline, CDR1 is KGHSH and CDR2 LQKENI. CDR3 protein: CASSPRQGQVYGYTF. CDR3 DNA: TGTGCCAGCTCACCGAGACAGGGGCAGGTATATGGCTACACCTTC. Full variable domain (outside the CDR3, taken from reference TRBV18 and TRBJ1-2): NAGVMQNPRHLVRRRGQEARLRCSPMKGHSHVYWYRQLPEEGLKFMVYLQKENIIDESGMPKERFSAEFPKEGPSILRIQQVVRGDSAAYFCASSPRQGQVYGYTFGSGTRLTVV.

The chain carries TRBV6-5 and TRBJ2-1; TRBD1 is a possible D gene (6 bases). V shed 7 bases and J shed 8 bases, with 21 bases lying between them. The CDR3 contains 15 residues. CDR1 is MNHEY and CDR2 is SVGAGI in the germline V gene. CDR3 protein: CASTRGSQGGDEQFF. Written as DNA, the CDR3 is TGTGCCAGCACCAGGGGCTCCCAAGGCGGTGATGAGCAGTTCTTC.